This TCR beta chain was sequenced in a study of blood T cell repertoires in COVID-19. At the level of the study: Spain, Italy and the United States supplied samples that represented acute and convalescent COVID-19. T cells, B-cell-depleted T cells, or PBMCs supplied cDNA or gDNA.

Per the authors' pipeline: Amplification with reference gene primers provided the estimates of nucleated cell counts. Sequencing was performed with immunoSEQ multiplex PCR; in TCRdb, only in-frame clones are kept and a portion is missing. V and J calls and clone size follow that table, whereas D and trimming were derived from the DNA. The table has more than 9,000 clones, 82% seen once; the top ten hold 3% to 4.5%. This CDR3 is 13 amino acids long. V was pared by 4 bases and J by 9 bases, with 15 bases between. CDR1 and CDR2 (germline): SGHTA, FQGNSA. This clone has just a few counts. The sequence derives from an older woman with acute or convalescent COVID-19. The sample taken for sequencing was peripheral blood. The rearrangement links TRBV7-2 to TRBJ2-5; D is perhaps TRBD1 (6 bases). CDR3 nucleotides: TGTGCCAGCAGCTCTACCGACAGGTCGTCCCAGTACTTC. Translated, it gives CASSSTDRSSQYF. Drawing the rest from reference TRBV7-2 and TRBJ2-5, the complete variable domain is GAGVSQSPSNKVTEKGKDVELRCDPISGHTALYWYRQSLGQGLEFLIYFQGNSAPDKSGLPSDRFSAERTGGSVSTLTIQRTQQEDSAVYLCASSSTDRSSQYFGPGTRLLVL.